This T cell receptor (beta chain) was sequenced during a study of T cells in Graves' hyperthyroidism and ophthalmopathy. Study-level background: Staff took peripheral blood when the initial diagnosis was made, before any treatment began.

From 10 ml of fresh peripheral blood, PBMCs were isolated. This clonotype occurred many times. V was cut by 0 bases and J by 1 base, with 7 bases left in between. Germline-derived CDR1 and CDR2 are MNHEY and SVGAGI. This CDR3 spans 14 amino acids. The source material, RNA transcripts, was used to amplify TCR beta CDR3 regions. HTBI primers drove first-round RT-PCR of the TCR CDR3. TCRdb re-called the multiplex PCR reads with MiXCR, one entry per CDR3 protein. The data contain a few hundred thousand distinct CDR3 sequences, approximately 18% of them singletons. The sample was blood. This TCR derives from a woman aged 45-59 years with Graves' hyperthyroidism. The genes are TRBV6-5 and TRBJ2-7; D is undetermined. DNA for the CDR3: TGTGCCAGCAGTTACTCAAGGGCTTCCTACGAGCAGTACTTC. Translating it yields CASSYSRASYEQYF.